This TCR beta chain was recorded in a study of beta chain features in type 1 diabetes. Whole-study context: Sorted cells numbering roughly 98,000,000 were examined across all samples. Study observations and caveats: The naive, central memory and Treg TCRB repertoires showed an apparent similarity that was greater among patients than among healthy donors. A moderate, significant TCRB CDR3 shortening appeared in type 1 diabetes across four CD4+ subsets.

With respect to this clone: Antigen: not known.

Per the germline V gene, CDR1 is MDHEN and CDR2 is SYDVKM. The CDR3 length is 16 residues. V gave up 2 bases and J gave up 6 bases, with 17 bases separating them. The collection from each donor was one heparinised blood draw averaging about 116 mL. As every portion of the isolated RNA was reverse transcribed, the sequencing read expressed TCRB transcripts. Approximately 3.6 million reads was the average for naive, central memory and regulatory T cell samples. Repertoires were generated with immunoSEQ multiplex PCR, while TCRdb's copy carries only in-frame clones and drops some. The sample has more than 250,000 clones, 20% seen once.

The chain recombines TRBV28 with TRBJ1-5, with TRBD1 as a possible D gene (6 bases). The sequence was collected from a woman aged 40 to 55 with type 1 diabetes. What was sequenced was naive CD4+ T cells from blood. For the CDR3, the DNA is TGTGCCAGCAGTTTAGACTTTCAGGGGTCGGGTCAGCCCCAGCATTTT. It codes for CASSLDFQGSGQPQHF.